The clone carrying this T cell receptor beta chain was detected a few times. What it binds is unknown. This entry is derived from a study of identical twins. The length of the CDR3 is 15 residues. Study results and caveats: Abundant beta clonotypes from cord blood bore fewer insertions; memory repertoires lacked this pattern.

TCRdb redid the calling of the 5' RACE reads with MiXCR, one entry per CDR3 protein. The sample gives 310,000 or so distinct CDR3 sequences, roughly 8.6% of which show up once; around 2.1% is in the top ten. This sample was also put to use in a study of yellow fever vaccine responses in identical twins.

The sequence was obtained from a woman between 18 and 30 years old in good health. Material for sequencing was memory (CD45RO+) T cells sorted from blood. The chain is built from TRBV21-1 and TRBJ2-7. TRBV21-1 corresponds to a pseudogene. DNA for the CDR3: TGTGCCAGCAGCACCGTGGGGTCCTTTCTCTACGAGCAGTACGTC. It codes for CASSTVGSFLYEQYV.